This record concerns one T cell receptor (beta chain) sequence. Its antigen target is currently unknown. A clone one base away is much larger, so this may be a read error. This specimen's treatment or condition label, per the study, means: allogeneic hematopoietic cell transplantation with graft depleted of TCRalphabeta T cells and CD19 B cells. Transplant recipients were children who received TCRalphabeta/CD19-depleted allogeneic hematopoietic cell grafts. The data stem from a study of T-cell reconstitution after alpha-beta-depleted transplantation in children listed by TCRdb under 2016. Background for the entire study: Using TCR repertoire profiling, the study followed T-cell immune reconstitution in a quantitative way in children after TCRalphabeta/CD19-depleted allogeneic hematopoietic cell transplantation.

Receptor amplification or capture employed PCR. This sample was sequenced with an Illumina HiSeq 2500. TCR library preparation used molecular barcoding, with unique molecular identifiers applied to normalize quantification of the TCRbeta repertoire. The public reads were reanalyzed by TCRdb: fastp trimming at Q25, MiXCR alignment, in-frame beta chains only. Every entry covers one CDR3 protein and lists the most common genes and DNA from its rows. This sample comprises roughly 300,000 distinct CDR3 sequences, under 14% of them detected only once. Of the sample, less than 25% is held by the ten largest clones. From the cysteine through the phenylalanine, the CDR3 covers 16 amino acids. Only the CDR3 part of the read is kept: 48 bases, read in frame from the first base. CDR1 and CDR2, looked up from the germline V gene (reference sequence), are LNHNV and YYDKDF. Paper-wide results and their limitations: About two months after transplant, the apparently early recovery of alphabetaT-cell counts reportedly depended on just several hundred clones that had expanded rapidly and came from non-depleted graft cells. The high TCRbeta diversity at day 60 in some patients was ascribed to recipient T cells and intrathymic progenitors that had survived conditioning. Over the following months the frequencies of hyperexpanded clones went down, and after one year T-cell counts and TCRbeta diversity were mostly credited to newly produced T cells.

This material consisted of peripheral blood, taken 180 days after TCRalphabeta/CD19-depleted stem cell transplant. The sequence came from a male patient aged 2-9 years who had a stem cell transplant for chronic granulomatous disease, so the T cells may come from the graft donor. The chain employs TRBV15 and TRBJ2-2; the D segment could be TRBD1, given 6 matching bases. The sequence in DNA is TGTGCCATCAGCAGAGATTTGGACAGCTACACCGGGGAGCTGTTTTTT. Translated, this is CAISRDLDSYTGELFF.